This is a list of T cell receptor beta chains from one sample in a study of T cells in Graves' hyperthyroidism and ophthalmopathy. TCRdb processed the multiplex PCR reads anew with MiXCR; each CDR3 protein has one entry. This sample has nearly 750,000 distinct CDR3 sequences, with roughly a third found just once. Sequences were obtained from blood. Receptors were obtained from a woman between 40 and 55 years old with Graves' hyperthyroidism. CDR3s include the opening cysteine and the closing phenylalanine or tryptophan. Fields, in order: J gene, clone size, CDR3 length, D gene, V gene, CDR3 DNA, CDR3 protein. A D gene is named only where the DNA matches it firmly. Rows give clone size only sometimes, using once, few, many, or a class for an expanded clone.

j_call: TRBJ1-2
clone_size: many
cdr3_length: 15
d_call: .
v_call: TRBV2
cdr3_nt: TGTGCCAGAGGGACCAGGGTCGGAAGAGTTGATGGCTACACCTTC
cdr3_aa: CARGTRVGRVDGYTF

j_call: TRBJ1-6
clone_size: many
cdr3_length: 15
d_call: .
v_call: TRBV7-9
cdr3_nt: TGTGCCAGCAGCTTAGTTAGGTTGTTGGATTCACCCCTCCACTTT
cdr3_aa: CASSLVRLLDSPLHF

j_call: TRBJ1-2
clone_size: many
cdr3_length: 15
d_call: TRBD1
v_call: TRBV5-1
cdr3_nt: TGCGCCAGCAGCAAGGACAGGGGGAGTAACTATGGCTACACCTTC
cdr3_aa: CASSKDRGSNYGYTF

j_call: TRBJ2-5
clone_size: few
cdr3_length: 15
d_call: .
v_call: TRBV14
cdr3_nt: TGTGCCAGCAGCCTCCGATGGGGCGTCCAAGAGACCCAGTACTTC
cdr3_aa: CASSLRWGVQETQYF

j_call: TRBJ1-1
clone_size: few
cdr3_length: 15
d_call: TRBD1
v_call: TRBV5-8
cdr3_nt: TGTGCCAGCAGCTTGGTAGACAGGGGGCAATCTGAAGCTTTCTTT
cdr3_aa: CASSLVDRGQSEAFF

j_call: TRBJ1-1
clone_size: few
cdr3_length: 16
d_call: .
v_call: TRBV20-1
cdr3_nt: TGCAGTGCTAGCGAGCCGGGTCCCCAGTACAATTTTGAAGCTTTCTTT
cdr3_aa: CSASEPGPQYNFEAFF

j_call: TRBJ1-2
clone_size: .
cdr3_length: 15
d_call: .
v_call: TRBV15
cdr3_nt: TGTGCCACCAGCAGTGTACGACGGTCTAACTATGGCTACACCTTC
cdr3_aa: CATSSVRRSNYGYTF

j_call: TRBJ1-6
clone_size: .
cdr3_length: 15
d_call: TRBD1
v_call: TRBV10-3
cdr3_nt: TGTGCCATCACCGGGACAGGGGGCTATAATTCACCCCTCCACTTT
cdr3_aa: CAITGTGGYNSPLHF

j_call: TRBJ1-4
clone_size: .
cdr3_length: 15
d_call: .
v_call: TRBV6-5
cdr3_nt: TGTGCCAGCAGTTCCACCACGGGGGACCATGAAAAACTGTTTTTT
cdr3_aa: CASSSTTGDHEKLFF

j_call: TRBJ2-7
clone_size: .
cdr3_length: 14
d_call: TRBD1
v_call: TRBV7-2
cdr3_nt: TGTGCCAGCAGATGGACAGGGGCCCCCTACGAGCAGTACTTC
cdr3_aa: CASRWTGAPYEQYF

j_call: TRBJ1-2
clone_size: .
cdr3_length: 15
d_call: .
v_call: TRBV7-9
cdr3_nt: TGTGCCAGCAGCTTTACGGGACGCCTAAAAGGGGGCTACACCTTC
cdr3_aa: CASSFTGRLKGGYTF

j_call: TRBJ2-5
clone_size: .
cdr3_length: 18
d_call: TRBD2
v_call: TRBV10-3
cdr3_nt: TGTGCCAGCAGTGAAGCGTTTCGGGGACTAGCGAGACAAGAGACCCAGTACTTC
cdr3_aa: CASSEAFRGLARQETQYF

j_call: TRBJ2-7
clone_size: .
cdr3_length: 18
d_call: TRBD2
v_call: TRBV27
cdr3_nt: TGTGCCAGCAGTCAATTTCCAGGACTAGCGGGAGGGCCGGGAGAGCAGTACTTC
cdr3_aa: CASSQFPGLAGGPGEQYF

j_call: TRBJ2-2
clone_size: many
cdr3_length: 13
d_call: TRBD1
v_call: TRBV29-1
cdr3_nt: TGCAGCGTCGGACAGGTGGACACCGGGGAGCTGTTTTTT
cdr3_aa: CSVGQVDTGELFF

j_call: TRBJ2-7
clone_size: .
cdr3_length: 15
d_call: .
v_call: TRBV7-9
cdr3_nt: TGTGCCAGCAGTCCGGGACTCCTAACCGCCTACGAGCAGCACTTC
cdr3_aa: CASSPGLLTAYEQHF

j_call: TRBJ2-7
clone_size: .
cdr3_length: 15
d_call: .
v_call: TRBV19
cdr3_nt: TGTGCCAGTAGTTCGATATTTAGCGACTACAACGAGCAGTACTTC
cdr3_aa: CASSSIFSDYNEQYF

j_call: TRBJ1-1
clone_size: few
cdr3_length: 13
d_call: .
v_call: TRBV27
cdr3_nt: TGTGCCAGCAGTTTTTATGGGACCCCCGAAGCTTTCTTT
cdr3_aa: CASSFYGTPEAFF

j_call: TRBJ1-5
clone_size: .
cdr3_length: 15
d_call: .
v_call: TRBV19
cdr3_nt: TGCGCCAGCAGCCAAGTGATGACCAGTAATCAGCCCCAGCATTTT
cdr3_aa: CASSQVMTSNQPQHF

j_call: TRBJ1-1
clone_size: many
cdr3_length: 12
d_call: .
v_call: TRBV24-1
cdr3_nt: TGTGCCACCAGGGGACCGAACACTGAAGCTTTCTTT
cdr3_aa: CATRGPNTEAFF

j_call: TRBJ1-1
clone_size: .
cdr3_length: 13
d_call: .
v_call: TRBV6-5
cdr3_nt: TGTGCCAGCAGTCTCAGGACGTACACTGAAGCTTTCTTT
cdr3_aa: CASSLRTYTEAFF

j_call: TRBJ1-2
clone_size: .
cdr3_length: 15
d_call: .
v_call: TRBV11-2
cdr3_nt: TGTGCCAGCAGCCAGTGGACAGCCCGTTTCTGGGGCTACACCTTC
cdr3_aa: CASSQWTARFWGYTF

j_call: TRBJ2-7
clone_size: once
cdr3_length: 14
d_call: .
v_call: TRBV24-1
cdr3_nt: TGTGCCACCAGTGACACCAGGGGCGGCTACGAGCAGTACTTC
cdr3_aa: CATSDTRGGYEQYF

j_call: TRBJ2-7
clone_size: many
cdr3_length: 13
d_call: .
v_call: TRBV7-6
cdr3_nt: TGTGCCAGCAGCTTCTCCAGTACCTACGAGCAGTACTTC
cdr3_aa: CASSFSSTYEQYF

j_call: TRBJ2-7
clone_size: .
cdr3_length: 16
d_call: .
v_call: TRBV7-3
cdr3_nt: TGTGCCAGCAGTTCCAGACAGGCTACAGTGGTCTACGAGCAGTACTTC
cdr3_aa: CASSSRQATVVYEQYF

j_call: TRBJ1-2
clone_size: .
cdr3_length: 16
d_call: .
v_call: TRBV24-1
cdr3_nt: TGTGCCACCAGTGATTCCAGCGGGAACGAAGTCTATGGCTACACCTTC
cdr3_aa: CATSDSSGNEVYGYTF

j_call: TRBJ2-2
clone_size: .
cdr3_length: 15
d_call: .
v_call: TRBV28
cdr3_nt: TGTGCCAGCAGAATTGGAGGAGTGAACACCGGGGAGCTGTTTTTT
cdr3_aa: CASRIGGVNTGELFF

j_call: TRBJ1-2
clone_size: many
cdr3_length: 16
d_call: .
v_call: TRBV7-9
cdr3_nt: TGTGCCAGCAGCCGCCCACCGGACAGCTTAATCTATGGCTACACCTTC
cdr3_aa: CASSRPPDSLIYGYTF

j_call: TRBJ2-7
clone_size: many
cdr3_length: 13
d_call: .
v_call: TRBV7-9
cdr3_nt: TGTGCCAGCAGCCCCCCGGGGGTTCCCGAGCAGTACTTC
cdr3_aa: CASSPPGVPEQYF

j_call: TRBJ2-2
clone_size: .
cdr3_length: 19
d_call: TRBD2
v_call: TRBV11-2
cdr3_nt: TGTGCCAGCAGCTTATTTTTTGCCAGGACTAGCGGAAACACCGGGGAGCTGTTTTTT
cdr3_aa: CASSLFFARTSGNTGELFF

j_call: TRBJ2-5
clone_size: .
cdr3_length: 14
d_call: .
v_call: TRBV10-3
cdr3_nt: TGTGCCATCAGTGCAACCGGGGCCGGGGGGACCCAGTACTTC
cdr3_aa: CAISATGAGGTQYF

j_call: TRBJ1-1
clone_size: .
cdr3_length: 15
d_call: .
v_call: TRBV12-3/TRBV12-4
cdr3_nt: TGTGCCAGCAGTCCCCGCAGGCTACCGAACACTGAAGCTTTCTTT
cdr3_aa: CASSPRRLPNTEAFF

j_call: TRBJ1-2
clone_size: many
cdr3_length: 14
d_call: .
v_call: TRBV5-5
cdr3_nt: TGTGCCAGCAGCTGGGGGACGGAACCCTATGGCTACACCTTC
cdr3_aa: CASSWGTEPYGYTF

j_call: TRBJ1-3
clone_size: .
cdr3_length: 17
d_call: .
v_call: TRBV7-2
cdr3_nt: TGTGCCAGCACCGCGACCACAGGGCTGAGCTCTGGGAACACCATATATTTT
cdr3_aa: CASTATTGLSSGNTIYF

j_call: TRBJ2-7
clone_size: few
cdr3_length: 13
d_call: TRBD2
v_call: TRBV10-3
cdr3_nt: TGTGCCACAGTCGGGGGGTTTACCTACGAGCAGTACTTC
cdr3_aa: CATVGGFTYEQYF

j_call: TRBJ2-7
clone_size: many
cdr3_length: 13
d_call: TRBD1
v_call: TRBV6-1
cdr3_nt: TGTGCCAGCACAGGGACAGGCTTCTACGAGCAGTACTTC
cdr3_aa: CASTGTGFYEQYF

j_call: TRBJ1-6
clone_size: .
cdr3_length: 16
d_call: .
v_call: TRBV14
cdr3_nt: TGTGCCAGCAGCCAAGATGTGGGGACCGAGAATTCACCCCTCCACTTT
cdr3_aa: CASSQDVGTENSPLHF

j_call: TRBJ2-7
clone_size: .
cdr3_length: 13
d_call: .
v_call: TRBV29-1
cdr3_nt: TGCAGCGTAGAGTCAGGGCCATCCTACGAGCAGTACTTC
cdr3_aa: CSVESGPSYEQYF

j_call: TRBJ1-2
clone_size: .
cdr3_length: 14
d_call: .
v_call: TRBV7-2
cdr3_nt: TGTGCCAGCAGCCCCCCTGGGGGGAAAGATGGGTACACCTTC
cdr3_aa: CASSPPGGKDGYTF

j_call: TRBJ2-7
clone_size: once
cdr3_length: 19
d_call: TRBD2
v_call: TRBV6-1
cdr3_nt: TGTGCCAGCAGCACCCCCCGGACAGCTACGGGGGGGGGACTATACGAGCAGTACTTC
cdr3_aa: CASSTPRTATGGGLYEQYF

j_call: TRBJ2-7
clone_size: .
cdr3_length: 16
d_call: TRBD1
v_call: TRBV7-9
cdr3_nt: TGTGCCAGCAGGGGCCGGGGGACAGGGTATATCAATGAGCAGTACTTC
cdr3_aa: CASRGRGTGYINEQYF

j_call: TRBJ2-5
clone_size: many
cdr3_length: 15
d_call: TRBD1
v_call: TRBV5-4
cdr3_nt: TGTGCCAGCAGCGTGCGACAGGGGTTTGGAGAGACCCAGTACTTC
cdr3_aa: CASSVRQGFGETQYF

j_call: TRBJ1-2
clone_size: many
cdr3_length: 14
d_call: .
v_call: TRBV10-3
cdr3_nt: TGTGCCATCAGTAGACAGGCAAATAACTATGGCTACACCTTC
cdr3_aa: CAISRQANNYGYTF

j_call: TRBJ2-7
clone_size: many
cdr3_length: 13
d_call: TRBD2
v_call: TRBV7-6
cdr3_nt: TGTGCCAGCAGCCGGGAGGGAGGGACCGAGCAGTACTTC
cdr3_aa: CASSREGGTEQYF

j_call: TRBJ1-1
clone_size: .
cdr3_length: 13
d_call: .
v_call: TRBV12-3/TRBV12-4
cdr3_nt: TGTGCCAGCAGGAGGGACGAGGTCATAGAAGCTTTCTTT
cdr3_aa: CASRRDEVIEAFF

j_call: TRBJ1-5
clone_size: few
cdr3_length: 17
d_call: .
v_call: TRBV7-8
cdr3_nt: TGTGCCAGCAGCTTAATGAACTTCCGGGGCTACAATCAGCCCCAGCATTTT
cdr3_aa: CASSLMNFRGYNQPQHF

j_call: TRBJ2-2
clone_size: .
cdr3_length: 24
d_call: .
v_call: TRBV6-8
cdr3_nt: .
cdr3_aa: CASRGTGAGANVLTFGAGTGELFF

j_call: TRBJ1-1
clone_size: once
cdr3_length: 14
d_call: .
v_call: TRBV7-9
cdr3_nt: TGTGCCAGCAGCTTAGGGAATGGGAACACTGAAGCTTTCTTT
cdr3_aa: CASSLGNGNTEAFF